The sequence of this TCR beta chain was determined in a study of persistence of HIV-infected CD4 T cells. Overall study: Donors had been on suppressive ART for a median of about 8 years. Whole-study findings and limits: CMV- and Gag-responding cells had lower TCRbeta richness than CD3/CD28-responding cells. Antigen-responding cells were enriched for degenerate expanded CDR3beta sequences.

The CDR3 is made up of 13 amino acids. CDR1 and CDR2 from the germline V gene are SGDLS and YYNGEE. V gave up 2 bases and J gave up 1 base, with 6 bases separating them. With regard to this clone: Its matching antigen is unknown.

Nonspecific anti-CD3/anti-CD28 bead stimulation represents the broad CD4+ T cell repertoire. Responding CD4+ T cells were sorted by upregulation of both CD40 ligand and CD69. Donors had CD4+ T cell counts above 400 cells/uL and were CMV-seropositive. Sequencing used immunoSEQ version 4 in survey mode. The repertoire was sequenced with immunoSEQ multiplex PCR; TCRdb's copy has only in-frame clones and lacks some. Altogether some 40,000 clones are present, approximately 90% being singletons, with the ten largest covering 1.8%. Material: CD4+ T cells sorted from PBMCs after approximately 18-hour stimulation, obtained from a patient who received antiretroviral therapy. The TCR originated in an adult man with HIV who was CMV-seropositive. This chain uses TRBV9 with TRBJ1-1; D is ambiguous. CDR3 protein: CASSVKGNTEAFF. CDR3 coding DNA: TGTGCCAGCAGCGTGAAGGGGAACACTGAAGCTTTCTTT.